This T cell receptor (beta chain) was recovered during a study of cytomegalovirus exposure and HLA in healthy donors. Study conclusions and caveats: Researchers left out some V segments, among them TRBV6-2 and TRBV6-3, as indistinguishable. The number of N-insertions in an Asian-associated ancestry cluster was reportedly below the approximately 600-donor mean in a later analysis.

This clone was seen once. Its antigen remains unknown. CDR3 length: 14 amino acids. Unmatched junction bases numbered 7, after V lost 5 bases and J lost 4 bases. Germline V gene data show CDR1 as SNHLY and CDR2 as FYNNEI. PCR used 60 Vbeta primers and 13 Jbeta primers. This table comes from immunoSEQ multiplex PCR, and its TCRdb copy is limited to in-frame clones, with some not included. The sample includes roughly 240,000 clones, roughly 82% of them seen just once. Sequences were obtained from PBMCs. The sequence was obtained from a woman between 40 and 50 years old in good health and CMV-seropositive. The genes are TRBV2 and TRBJ1-1; 7 nucleotides align to TRBD1. CDR3 in DNA: TGTGCCAGCAGTAGCCGACAGGGCGCCACTGAAGCTTTCTTT. Protein: CASSSRQGATEAFF. Complete variable domain (other parts from reference TRBV2 and TRBJ1-1): EPEVTQTPSHQVTQMGQEVILRCVPISNHLYFYWYRQILGQKVEFLVSFYNNEISEKSEIFDDQFSVERPDGSNFTLKIRSTKLEDSAMYFCASSSRQGATEAFFGQGTRLTVV.